The 31 T cell receptor beta chains given below trace back to one sample, sequenced in a study of shared clonotypes between healthy human individuals. The assay was immunoSEQ multiplex PCR, and TCRdb's table has in-frame clones only and misses some. The sample yields approximately 2,200,000 clones, about 93% seen once. The naive CD8 fraction comprised CD45RO-negative cells positively selected for CCR7 and excluded terminally differentiated effector memory CD45RA+ cells. The sequencing input was naive CD8+ T cells from PBMCs. The receptor source for this set is a man younger than 30 in good health. Some clones in this sample may be carry-over from other donors' samples.

This chain connects TRBV2 to TRBJ2-7, with 10 bases that match TRBD2. Looked up from germline, CDR1 is SNHLY and CDR2 is FYNNEI. V lost 4 bases, J lost 2 bases, and 11 bases stayed unmatched. The CDR3 covers 17 residues. The CDR3 DNA follows: TGTGCCAGCAGTGGGCTAGCGGGAGCCCCTCGCACCTACGAGCAGTACTTC. Translation: CASSGLAGAPRTYEQYF.

V gene TRBV9 combines with J gene TRBJ1-3; no definite D call. This CDR3 is 16 amino acids long. Germline assignment: CDR1 SGDLS and CDR2 YYNGEE. V dropped 3 bases and J dropped 0 bases, with 13 bases sitting between them. The CDR3 sequence: CASSEGVPFSGNTIYF. CDR3 sequence (DNA): TGTGCCAGCAGCGAGGGAGTGCCATTCTCTGGAAACACCATATATTTT.

This rearrangement joins TRBV11-1 to TRBJ2-4; possibly TRBD2 for D (5 bases). The germline V gene encodes CDR1 SGHAT and CDR2 FQDESV (reference sequence). This CDR3 is 17 amino acids long. Trimming left V 3 bases short and J 0 bases short, with 15 bases between. DNA for the CDR3: TGTGCCAGCAGCTTCACGCCCGGGGTGGGAGCCAAAAACATTCAGTACTTC. This sequence encodes CASSFTPGVGAKNIQYF.

The chain employs TRBV6-5 and TRBJ2-2; the match to TRBD2 covers 8 bases. J was trimmed by 4 bases and V by 6 bases; bases with no gene match: 7. The germline gives CDR1 MNHEY, CDR2 SVGAGI. The CDR3 consists of 15 residues. The CDR3 sequence: CASRLGRAGTGELFF. CDR3 nucleotides: TGTGCCAGCAGACTCGGGAGGGCCGGCACCGGGGAGCTGTTTTTT.

This chain links TRBV5-1 with TRBJ2-7; a weak D match, TRBD2 (5 bases). V gave up 4 bases and J gave up 4 bases, with 15 bases separating them. The CDR3 is made up of 14 amino acids. CDR1 and CDR2 (germline): SGHRS, YFSETQ. The CDR3 region has the DNA TGCGCCAGCAGCCTTACCGGGGTTAGATACGAGCAGTACTTC. Its translation: CASSLTGVRYEQYF. Looking up the rest from reference TRBV5-1 and TRBJ2-7 gives the full variable domain: KAGVTQTPRYLIKTRGQQVTLSCSPISGHRSVSWYQQTPGQGLQFLFEYFSETQRNKGNFPGRFSGRQFSNSRSEMNVSTLELGDSALYLCASSLTGVRYEQYFGPGTRLTVT.

This clone occurred once. This chain connects TRBV13 to TRBJ1-3; D is ambiguous. Germline CDR1 and CDR2: PRHDT and FYEKMQ (reference sequence). CDR3 size: 15 residues. Trimming left V 5 bases short and J 0 bases short, with 11 bases between. The CDR3 spells CASSLGIGSGNTIYF. In nucleotides, the CDR3 is TGTGCCAGCAGCCTTGGGATCGGCTCTGGAAACACCATATATTTT.

The chain is built from TRBV7-9 and TRBJ2-7, with D tentatively TRBD1 (6 bases). Germline V gene lookup returns CDR1 SEHNR and CDR2 FQNEAQ (reference sequence). The V end lost 5 bases, the J end lost 4 bases, and 12 bases lay between the germline ends. The CDR3 covers 13 residues. CDR3 sequence (DNA): TGTGCCAGCAGCCGGGACACCCGTTACGAGCAGTACTTC. Protein sequence: CASSRDTRYEQYF.

The J gene is TRBJ2-3, the V gene TRBV4-3; D gene ambiguous. The V end lost 4 bases, the J end lost 2 bases, and 10 bases lay between the germline ends. CDR3 length: 14 residues. The germline V gene has CDR1 LGHNA and CDR2 YSLEER. CDR3 nucleotides: TGCGCCAGCAGCCTTAGTAGTTCCACAGATACGCAGTATTTT. Its translation: CASSLSSSTDTQYF.

This chain joins TRBV11-2 and TRBJ2-7; D might be TRBD1 (6 bases). The CDR3 consists of 16 residues. Germline values: CDR1 SGHAT, CDR2 FQNNGV. V was trimmed by 5 bases and J by 2 bases, leaving 19 bases between them. This chain's CDR3 is CASSNKQGIKTYEQYF. Written as DNA, the CDR3 is TGTGCCAGCAGCAATAAACAGGGAATCAAGACCTACGAGCAGTACTTC.

The chain employs TRBV4-1 and TRBJ1-2; D possibly corresponds to TRBD1 (6 bases). Germline CDR1 reads MGHRA; CDR2 reads YSYEKL. With 4 bases removed from V and 4 bases from J, the gap between germline ends came to 16 bases. The CDR3 totals 15 residues. The CDR3 DNA is TGCGCCAGCAGCCCGGCCCCAGGGGTTACCTATGGCTACACCTTC. This encodes CASSPAPGVTYGYTF.

The genes are TRBV2 and TRBJ2-7; the D call may be TRBD1 or TRBD2 (5 bases each). The CDR3 covers 14 residues. V dropped 7 bases and J dropped 2 bases, with 15 bases sitting between them. Germline-derived CDR1 and CDR2 are SNHLY and FYNNEI. The CDR3 sequence: CASNPGRPTYEQYF. The CDR3 bases are TGTGCCAGCAACCCGGGACGGCCTACCTACGAGCAGTACTTC.

This clone was seen a single time. This chain connects TRBV4-1 to TRBJ1-4, with 9 nucleotides matching TRBD1. Germline V gene data show CDR1 as MGHRA and CDR2 as YSYEKL. CDR3 length equals 19 residues. Trimming took 0 bases from V and 4 from J; bases not matched to a gene: 12. The CDR3 sequence is CASSQELGQGIGLNEKLFF. The CDR3 coding sequence is TGCGCCAGCAGCCAAGAGTTGGGACAGGGCATTGGGCTTAATGAAAAACTGTTTTTT.

About this clone itself: Its ends do not fully match the called genes, so a read error is possible. The rearrangement uses TRBV15 and TRBJ2-7; D might be TRBD2 (6 bases). Germline CDR1 and CDR2: LNHNV and YYDKDF (reference sequence). CDR3 length: 14 amino acids. The CDR3 spells CATSRDRGGFLQSF. In DNA, the CDR3 is TGTGCCACCAGCAGAGATCGCGGAGGGTTCCTTCAGTCTTTC.

The V gene is TRBV11-2, the J gene TRBJ1-2; no clear D. Germline-derived CDR1 and CDR2 are SGHAT and FQNNGV. The CDR3 contains 18 residues. The V gene lost 5 bases and the J gene lost 4 bases, with 26 bases spanning the gap. In DNA form, the CDR3 reads TGTGCCAGCAGCCCAAGCTACGGCGACGTTCTCTCCCTCTATGGCTACACCTTC. Translated, it gives CASSPSYGDVLSLYGYTF.

The chain employs TRBV15 and TRBJ1-3; D not resolved. The CDR3 length is 15 residues. V lost 5 bases and J lost 0, with 11 bases in between. Germline V gene data show CDR1 as LNHNV and CDR2 as YYDKDF (reference sequence). CDR3 region: CATSRGISSGNTIYF. DNA for the CDR3: TGTGCCACCAGCCGAGGGATCAGCTCTGGAAACACCATATATTTT.

CDR3 coding DNA: TGTGCCAGTAGTATAACCCCCACTGAAGCTTTCTTT. Its translation: CASSITPTEAFF. This sequence joins TRBV19 and TRBJ1-1; D remains unclear. V was pared by 2 bases and J by 4 bases, with 5 bases between. The CDR3 length is 12 residues. Germline CDR1 and CDR2: LNHDA and SQIVND (reference sequence).

Turning to this clone: The junction departs from the called germline gene at one end, perhaps through a read error. The same CDR3 can be traced to other DNA sequences in this sample. The CDR3 loop reads CASSGANTEAFF. In DNA form, the CDR3 reads TGTGCCAGCAGCGGGGCAAACACTGAGGCTTTCTTT. The chain carries TRBV7-9 and TRBJ1-1; maybe TRBD1 (5 bases). Germline V gives CDR1 SEHNR, CDR2 FQNEAQ (reference sequence). CDR3 length equals 12 residues.

Comment on this clone: This same CDR3 is encoded by further DNA sequences in the sample. The J gene is TRBJ2-3, the V gene TRBV27; the D is unclear. There are 13 residues in the CDR3. V gave up 1 base and J gave up 2 bases, with 4 bases separating them. Germline V lookup: CDR1 MNHEY, CDR2 SMNVEV (reference sequence). CDR3 nucleotides: TGTGCCAGCAGTTTATTGAACACAGATACGCAGTATTTT. Protein product: CASSLLNTDTQYF.

The rearrangement uses TRBV7-6 and TRBJ2-2; the match to TRBD2 covers 10 bases. Germline CDR1 SGHVS, CDR2 FNYEAQ. J lost 7 bases, V lost 4 bases, and 9 bases had no gene match. The CDR3 covers 16 residues. The CDR3 loop is CASSWPLAGVHGELFF. The CDR3 coding sequence is TGTGCCAGCAGCTGGCCCCTAGCGGGAGTTCACGGGGAGCTGTTTTTT.

The chain's CDR3 is CASTGGVLALSSYEQYF. CDR3 coding DNA: TGTGCCAGCACCGGAGGGGTACTAGCGTTGAGCTCCTACGAGCAGTACTTC. The chain carries TRBV6-4 and TRBJ2-7, with 7 bases that match TRBD2. Germline CDR1 is MRHNA and CDR2 is SNTAGT. This CDR3 contains 17 residues. V trimming: 7 bases; J trimming: 0 bases; junction bases outside the gene matches: 15.

The rearrangement links TRBV29-1 to TRBJ2-7; tentative D call: TRBD2 (6 bases). Trimming left V 7 bases short and J 0 bases short, with 13 bases between. The CDR3 contains 13 residues. Germline values: CDR1 SQVTM, CDR2 ANQGSEA. The CDR3 loop is CSATGTFSYEQYF. CDR3 nucleotides: TGCAGCGCTACCGGGACTTTCTCCTACGAGCAGTACTTC.

As to this clone: Other DNA sequences within the sample encode an identical CDR3. J is TRBJ2-7 and V is TRBV20-1; unclear D gene. Trimming left V 4 bases short and J 3 bases short, with 7 bases between. Germline CDR1 DFQATT, CDR2 SNEGSKA (reference sequence). The CDR3 has 11 amino acids. The CDR3 nucleotides read TGCAGTGCTATCCCGGGCTACGAGCAGTACTTC. Its translation is CSAIPGYEQYF.

A note on this clone: Different DNA sequences within this sample yield the same CDR3. This chain links TRBV4-3 with TRBJ1-5; the D gene is possibly TRBD1 (5 bases). With 3 bases removed from V and 3 bases from J, the gap between germline ends came to 12 bases. CDR3 size: 15 residues. Germline-derived CDR1 and CDR2 are LGHNA and YSLEER. The CDR3 is CASSQGTGFNQPQHF. Here the CDR3 DNA reads TGCGCCAGCAGCCAGGGAACAGGTTTCAATCAGCCCCAGCATTTT.

The CDR3 spells CASTPGIAGNYF. For the CDR3, the DNA is TGTGCCAGCACCCCCGGGATAGCGGGAAATTATTTT. The genes are TRBV21-1 and TRBJ2-3; the table's D call TRBD2 went unverified against the DNA. TRBV21-1 is a listed pseudogene. The length of the CDR3 is 12 residues.

The V gene is TRBV28, the J gene TRBJ1-1; perhaps TRBD1 as D (5 bases). The germline V gene has CDR1 MDHEN and CDR2 SYDVKM. The V end lost 6 bases, the J end lost 5 bases, and 25 bases lay between the germline ends. The CDR3 is 17 amino acids. Here the CDR3 DNA reads TGTGCCAGCAGCCTAGCTAGGGGCAGCTCCAGAGGGACTGAAGCTTTCTTT. It yields the protein CASSLARGSSRGTEAFF. Based on the CDR3 plus reference TRBV28 and TRBJ1-1, the full variable domain is DVKVTQSSRYLVKRTGEKVFLECVQDMDHENMFWYRQDPGLGLRLIYFSYDVKMKEKGDIPEGYSVSREKKERFSLILESASTNQTSMYLCASSLARGSSRGTEAFFGQGTRLTVV.

The genes are TRBV2 and TRBJ2-3, with 14 bases that match TRBD2. This CDR3 has 16 amino acids. V was clipped by 3 bases and J by 4 bases; unmatched bases: 3. Germline V lookup: CDR1 SNHLY, CDR2 FYNNEI. CDR3: CASSDAGLAGADTQYF. The CDR3 DNA sequence: TGTGCCAGCAGTGACGCGGGACTAGCGGGAGCAGATACGCAGTATTTT.

The rearrangement joins TRBV6-1 to TRBJ2-3; TRBD1 matches 8 bases. The V segment lost 6 bases and the J segment 2 bases; nucleotides outside the gene matches: 4. Germline assignment: CDR1 MNHNS and CDR2 SASEGT. This CDR3 comprises 14 residues. The CDR3 reads CASSVTGVTDTQYF. In nucleotides, the CDR3 is TGTGCCAGCAGCGTGACAGGGGTCACAGATACGCAGTATTTT.

In DNA, the CDR3 is TGTGCCAGCAGTCCCTACCCAGAGAGTGTCCCATCCCAAGAGACCCAGTACTTC. It is translated as CASSPYPESVPSQETQYF. This chain joins TRBV27 and TRBJ2-5; D gene unclear. This CDR3 contains 18 residues. With 5 bases removed from V and 1 base from J, the gap between germline ends came to 23 bases. Germline V CDR1 and CDR2: MNHEY, SMNVEV (reference sequence).

A single count supports this clone. The gene calls are TRBV6-5 and TRBJ1-1; possible D gene TRBD1, 6 bases. The CDR3 loop spans 12 amino acids. Deletions cut 6 bases from V and 3 bases from J, with 8 bases between. Germline CDR1 and CDR2: MNHEY and SVGAGI. The CDR3 here is CASRQGHTEAFF. DNA for the CDR3: TGTGCCAGCAGACAGGGCCACACTGAAGCTTTCTTT.

V usage is TRBV15 and J usage is TRBJ2-7, with 7 bases that match TRBD2. The CDR3 is made up of 15 amino acids. Germline-derived CDR1 and CDR2 are LNHNV and YYDKDF (reference sequence). After removal of 8 bases from V and 3 bases from J, the junction contained 13 bases not matched to a gene. CDR3 sequence: CATGDGGERHYEQYF. The CDR3 DNA reads as TGTGCCACCGGAGATGGGGGGGAGAGGCACTACGAGCAGTACTTC.

DNA of the CDR3: TGTGCCAGCAGCCACGGAACCTCCAGGGATAGGCACACCTTC. This gives the protein CASSHGTSRDRHTF. The chain recombines TRBV9 with TRBJ1-2, with D possibly matching TRBD1 (5 bases). CDR1 and CDR2 from the germline V gene are SGDLS and YYNGEE. CDR3 length: 14 residues. Trimming left V 4 bases short and J 12 bases short, with 22 bases between.